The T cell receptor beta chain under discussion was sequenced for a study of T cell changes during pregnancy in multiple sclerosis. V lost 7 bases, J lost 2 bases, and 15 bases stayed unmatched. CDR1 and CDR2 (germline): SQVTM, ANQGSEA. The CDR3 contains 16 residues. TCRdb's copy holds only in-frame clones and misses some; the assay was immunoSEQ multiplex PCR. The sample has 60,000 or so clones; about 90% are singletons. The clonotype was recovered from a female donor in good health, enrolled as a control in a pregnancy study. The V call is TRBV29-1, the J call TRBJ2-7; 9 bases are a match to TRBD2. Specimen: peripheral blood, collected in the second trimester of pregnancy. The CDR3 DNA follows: TGCAGCGCCGGCGGGGCTAGCGGGGAATTAACCTACGAGCAGTACTTC. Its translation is CSAGGASGELTYEQYF.